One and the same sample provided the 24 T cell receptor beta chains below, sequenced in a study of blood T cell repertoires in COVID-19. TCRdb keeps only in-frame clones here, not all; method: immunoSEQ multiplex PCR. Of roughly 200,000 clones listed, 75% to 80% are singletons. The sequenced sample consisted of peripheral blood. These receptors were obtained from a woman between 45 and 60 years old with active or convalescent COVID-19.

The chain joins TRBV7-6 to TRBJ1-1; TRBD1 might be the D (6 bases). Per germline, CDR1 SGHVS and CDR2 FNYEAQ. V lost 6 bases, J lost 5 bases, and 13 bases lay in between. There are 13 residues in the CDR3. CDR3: CASSSGVETEAFF. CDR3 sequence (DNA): TGTGCCAGCAGTTCAGGGGTTGAGACTGAAGCTTTCTTT.

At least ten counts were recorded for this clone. CDR3 nucleotide sequence: TGTGCCAGCAGTCCACACACAGATACGCAGTATTTT. Translation gives CASSPHTDTQYF. J is TRBJ2-3 and V is TRBV12-3 or TRBV12-4; the D is unclear. The CDR3 is made up of 12 amino acids. V lost 5 bases and J 2 bases, leaving 5 bases between the germline ends.

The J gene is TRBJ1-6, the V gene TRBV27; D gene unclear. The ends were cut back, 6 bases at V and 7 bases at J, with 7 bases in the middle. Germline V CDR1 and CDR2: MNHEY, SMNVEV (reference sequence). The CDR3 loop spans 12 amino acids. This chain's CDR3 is CASRALNSPLHF. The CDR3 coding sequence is TGTGCCAGCAGGGCATTGAATTCACCCCTCCACTTT.

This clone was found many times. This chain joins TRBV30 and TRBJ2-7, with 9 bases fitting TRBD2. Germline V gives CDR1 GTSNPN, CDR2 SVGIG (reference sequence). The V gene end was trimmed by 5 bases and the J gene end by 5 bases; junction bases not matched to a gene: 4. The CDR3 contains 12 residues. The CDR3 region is CAWDSGRNEQYF. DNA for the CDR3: TGTGCCTGGGATAGCGGGAGAAACGAGCAGTACTTC.

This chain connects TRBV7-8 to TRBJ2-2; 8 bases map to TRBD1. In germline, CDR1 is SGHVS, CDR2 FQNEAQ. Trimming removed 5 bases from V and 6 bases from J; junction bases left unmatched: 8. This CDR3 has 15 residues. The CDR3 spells CASSPRTGFPGELFF. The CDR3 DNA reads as TGTGCCAGCAGCCCTAGGACAGGGTTTCCCGGGGAGCTGTTTTTT.

Here the CDR3 reads CASTRTGAGVAFF. In DNA, the CDR3 is TGTGCCAGCACCCGGACAGGGGCCGGGGTAGCTTTCTTT. The rearrangement links TRBV28 to TRBJ1-1, with 9 bases matching TRBD1. The CDR3 is made up of 13 amino acids. V lost 7 bases to trimming and J lost 10 bases; unmatched junction nucleotides: 10. Germline CDR1 is MDHEN and CDR2 is SYDVKM.

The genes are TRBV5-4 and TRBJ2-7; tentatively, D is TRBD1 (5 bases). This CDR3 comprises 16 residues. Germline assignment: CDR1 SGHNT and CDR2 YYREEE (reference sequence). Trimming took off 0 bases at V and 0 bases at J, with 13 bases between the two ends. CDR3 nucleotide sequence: TGTGCCAGCAGCTTGGGAGGTGGGGCCAACTCCTACGAGCAGTACTTC. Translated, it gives CASSLGGGANSYEQYF.

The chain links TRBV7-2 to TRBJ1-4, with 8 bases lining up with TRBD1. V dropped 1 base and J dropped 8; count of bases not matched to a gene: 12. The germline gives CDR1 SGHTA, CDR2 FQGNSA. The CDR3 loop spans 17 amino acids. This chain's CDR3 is CASSLEGTGGIREKLFF. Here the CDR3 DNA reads TGTGCCAGCAGCTTAGAGGGGACAGGTGGGATAAGGGAAAAACTGTTTTTT.

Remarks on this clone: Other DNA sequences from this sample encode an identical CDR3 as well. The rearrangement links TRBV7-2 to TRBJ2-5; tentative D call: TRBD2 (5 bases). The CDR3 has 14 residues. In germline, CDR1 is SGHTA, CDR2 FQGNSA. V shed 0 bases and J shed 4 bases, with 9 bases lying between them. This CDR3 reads CASSLAGGGETQYF. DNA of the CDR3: TGTGCCAGCAGCTTAGCTGGAGGAGGAGAGACCCAGTACTTC.

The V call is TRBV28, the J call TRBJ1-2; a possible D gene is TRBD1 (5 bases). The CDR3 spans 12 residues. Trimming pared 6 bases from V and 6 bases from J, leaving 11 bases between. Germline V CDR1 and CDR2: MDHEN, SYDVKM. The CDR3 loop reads CASSYRRNGYTF. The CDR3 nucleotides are TGTGCCAGCAGCTACAGGCGGAATGGCTACACCTTC.

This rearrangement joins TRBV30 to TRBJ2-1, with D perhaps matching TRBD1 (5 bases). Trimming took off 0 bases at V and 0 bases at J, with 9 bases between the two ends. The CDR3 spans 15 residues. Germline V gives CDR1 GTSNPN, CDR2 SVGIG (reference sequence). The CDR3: CAWSVGASSYNEQFF. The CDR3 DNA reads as TGTGCCTGGAGTGTAGGGGCGAGCTCCTACAATGAGCAGTTCTTC.

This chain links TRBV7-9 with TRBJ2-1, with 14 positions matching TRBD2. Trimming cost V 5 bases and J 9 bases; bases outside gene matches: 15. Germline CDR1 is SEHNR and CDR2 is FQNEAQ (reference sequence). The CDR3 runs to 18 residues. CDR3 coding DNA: TGTGCCAGCAGCCCTCCCCAGCCCGGGACTAGCGGGAGAAGTGAGCAGTTCTTC. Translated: CASSPPQPGTSGRSEQFF.

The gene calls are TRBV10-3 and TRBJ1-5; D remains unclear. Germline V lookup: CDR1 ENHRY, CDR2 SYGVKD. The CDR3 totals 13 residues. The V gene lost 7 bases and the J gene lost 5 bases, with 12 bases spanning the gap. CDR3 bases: TGTGCCATCATGGAGGGAATGGATCAGCCCCAGCATTTT. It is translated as CAIMEGMDQPQHF.

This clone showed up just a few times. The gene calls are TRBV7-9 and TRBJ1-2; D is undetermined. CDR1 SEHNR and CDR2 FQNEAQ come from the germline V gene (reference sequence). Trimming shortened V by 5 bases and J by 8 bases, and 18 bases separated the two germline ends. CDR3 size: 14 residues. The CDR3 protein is CASSPFGVVVGYTF. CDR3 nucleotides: TGTGCCAGCAGCCCATTCGGGGTCGTGGTCGGCTACACCTTC.

The chain's CDR3 is CASSRFRGPNTEAFF. The CDR3, as DNA: TGTGCCAGCAGCCGCTTCAGGGGCCCCAACACTGAAGCTTTCTTT. This chain joins TRBV2 and TRBJ1-1; possible D gene TRBD1, 6 bases. CDR1 and CDR2 (germline): SNHLY, FYNNEI. This CDR3 contains 15 residues. V was pared by 6 bases and J by 2 bases, with 16 bases between.

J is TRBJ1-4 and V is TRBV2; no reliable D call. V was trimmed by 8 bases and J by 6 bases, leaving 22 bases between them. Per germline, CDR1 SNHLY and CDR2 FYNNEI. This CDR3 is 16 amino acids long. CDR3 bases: TGTGCCAGCCACAACTCCGGGAGGTTGCGGCATGAAAAACTGTTTTTT. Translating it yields CASHNSGRLRHEKLFF.

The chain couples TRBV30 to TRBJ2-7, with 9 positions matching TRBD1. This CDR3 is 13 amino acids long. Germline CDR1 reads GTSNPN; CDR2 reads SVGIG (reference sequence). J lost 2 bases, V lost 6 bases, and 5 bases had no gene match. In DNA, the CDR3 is TGTGCCTGCGACAGGGGGATTACCTACGAGCAGTACTTC. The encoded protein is CACDRGITYEQYF.

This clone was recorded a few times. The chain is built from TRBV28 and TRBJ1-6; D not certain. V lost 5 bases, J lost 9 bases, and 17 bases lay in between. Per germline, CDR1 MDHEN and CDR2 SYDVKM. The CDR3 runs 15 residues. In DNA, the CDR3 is TGTGCCAGCAGTCCCGCGGCAGGAGGTAGTTCACCCCTCCACTTT. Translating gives CASSPAAGGSSPLHF.

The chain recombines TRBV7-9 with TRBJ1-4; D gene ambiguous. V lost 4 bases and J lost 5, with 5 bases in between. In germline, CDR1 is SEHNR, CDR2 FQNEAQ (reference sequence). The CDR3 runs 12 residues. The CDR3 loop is CASSYFNEKLFF. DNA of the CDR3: TGTGCCAGCAGCTACTTCAATGAAAAACTGTTTTTT.

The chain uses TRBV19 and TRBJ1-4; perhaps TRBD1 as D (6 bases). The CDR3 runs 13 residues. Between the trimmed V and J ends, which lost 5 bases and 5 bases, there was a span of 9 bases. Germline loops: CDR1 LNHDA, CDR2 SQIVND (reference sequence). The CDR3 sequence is CASSVDRNEKLFF. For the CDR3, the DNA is TGTGCCAGTAGTGTGGACAGAAATGAAAAACTGTTTTTT.

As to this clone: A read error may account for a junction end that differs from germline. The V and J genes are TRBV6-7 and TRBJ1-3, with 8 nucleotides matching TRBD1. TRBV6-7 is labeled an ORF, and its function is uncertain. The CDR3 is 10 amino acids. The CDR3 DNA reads TGTGCCAGCATCCTAGGACAGGGTCGGTTT. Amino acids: CASILGQGRF.

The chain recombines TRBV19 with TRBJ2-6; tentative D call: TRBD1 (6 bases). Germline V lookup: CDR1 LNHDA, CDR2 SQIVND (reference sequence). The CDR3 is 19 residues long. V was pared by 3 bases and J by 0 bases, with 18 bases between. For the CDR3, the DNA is TGTGCCAGTAGTATTATTCCGGGACACCTGAGCTCTGGGGCCAACGTCCTGACTTTC. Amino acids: CASSIIPGHLSSGANVLTF.

CDR3 residues: CASSLSAGGRYNEQFF. The CDR3 coding sequence is TGTGCCAGCAGCTTATCTGCCGGGGGACGATACAATGAGCAGTTCTTC. The chain joins TRBV7-3 to TRBJ2-1; possible D gene TRBD2, 6 bases. The CDR3 is 16 amino acids. Germline CDR1 reads SGHTA; CDR2 reads FQGTGA. V shed 2 bases and J shed 4 bases, with 15 bases lying between them.

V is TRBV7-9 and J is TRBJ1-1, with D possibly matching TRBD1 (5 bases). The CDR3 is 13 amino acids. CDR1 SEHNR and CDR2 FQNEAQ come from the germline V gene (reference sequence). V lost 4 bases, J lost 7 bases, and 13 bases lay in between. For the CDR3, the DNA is TGTGCCAGCAGCTATCAGGGATATAGTGAAGCTTTCTTT. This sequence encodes CASSYQGYSEAFF.